In its sample, the clone carrying this T cell receptor beta chain was seen a few times. Its specificity is not known. Sequencing of DNA taken from cultured CD4+ T cells relied on the Oncomine TCR Beta short-read assay. TCRdb re-called the PCR reads through MiXCR, storing one row per CDR3 protein. The data show over 10,000 distinct CDR3 sequences, roughly 41% seen once. This sample was included in a study of vaccination and CD4 T cells after COVID-19. Study overall: The study collected post-vaccine samples a median about 71 days after dose two, with a range of 14 to 241.

Germline V gene lookup returns CDR1 DFQATT and CDR2 SNEGSKA (reference sequence). V was pared by 4 bases and J by 0 bases, with 7 bases of the junction left unmatched. CDR3 length: 16 amino acids. Regarding treatment: 10-day PBMC culture with coronavirus spike peptide pools or control peptides (ViraFEST assay). The sequencing used CD4+ T cells from blood, cultured in vitro, collected after SARS-CoV-2 vaccination. The clonotype comes from a human donor who had recovered from COVID-19. V usage is TRBV20-1 and J usage is TRBJ2-1; TRBD2 agrees at 9 bases. CDR3 sequence (DNA): TGCAGTGCTACTATGACTAGCGGAAGCTCCTACAATGAGCAGTTCTTC. Translation: CSATMTSGSSYNEQFF.